This TCR beta chain was obtained from a study of T cell responses to AZD1222 COVID-19 vaccine (dated by TCRdb to the early 2020s). With regard to the full study: TCR sequencing covered some 250 trial participants: 200 to 220 given two doses of AZD1222 and approximately 26 given two doses of MenACWY control vaccine. Trial participants were enrolled by age into subgroups of 18-55, 56-69 and 70-plus years, and roughly 160, 29 and 62 TCR-sequenced participants, respectively, were included in these subgroups.

The CDR3 regions of human TCRbeta chains were subjected to immunosequencing. The paper's processing steps were these. TCRs in the repertoires were matched against a reference library of SARS-CoV-2-specific TCRs that had been generated with the MIRA antigen-specificity platform. Breadth was defined as the fraction of unique TCRs that were SARS-CoV-2-associated, and depth was defined as the fraction of total T cells that were SARS-CoV-2-associated. Using the MIRA data, every spike-specific TCR was mapped to the spike region that the TCR reacted to and assigned to either a CD4 or a CD8 class. Log10-transformed breadth and depth values were compared by one-way ANOVA with Sidak's multiple comparisons tests. The table was pulled from immuneACCESS by TCRdb, which kept in-frame rearrangements only. Such tables lose some clones; where checked, under half of the loss comes from unresolved V genes, and the rest has no known cause. V and J calls and clone size are given by that table; D and trimming were obtained from the DNA. This sample holds fewer than 90,000 clones; 80% to 95% were observed only once. Around 10% of the sample comes from the top ten.

The sample's time point label, decoded: about 28 days (+/-7) after the second vaccine dose. AZD1222 recipients given second doses at about 4 weeks or at about 12 weeks were pooled, since spike-specific TCR depth and breadth were not found to differ between the two schedules. Vaccinee samples came from UK trials COV001 and COV002, including a single-blind randomized controlled phase 2/3 trial of AZD1222 (ChAdOx1 nCoV-19) in healthy adults. For TCRbeta chain sequencing, PBMC samples were collected from trial participants at day 0 and at day 28 after the second dose. Paper-wide results and their limitations: Participants were mostly white British, with more females than males. The authors suggested clonal diversity may have been underestimated. The whole spike protein was spanned by vaccine-associated CD4 TCRs, and dominant responses were seen in regions 160-218 and 743-854. After two AZD1222 doses, spike-specific TCR breadth and depth were significantly higher than at day 0 and than in MenACWY recipients. Reportedly, almost half of the unique spike-specific TCRs recognized epitopes lying outside the regions that are mutated in the B.1.351 and B.1.1.7 variants. Because no samples from the day 14 peak response were available, repertoires could be characterized only after the peak T cell response. In the small 56-69-year group, the increase in depth fell short of significance, most likely because of low power. Conclusions about previously exposed vaccinees were limited because only a handful of AZD1222 recipients were SARS-CoV-2 seropositive at baseline.

Comment on this clone: The antigen it recognizes is unknown. Base qualities are not provided; no much larger clone lies one nucleotide away.

Specimen: peripheral blood, collected 28 days after the second AZD1222 dose. The clonotype was recovered from an adult who received the AZD1222 COVID-19 vaccine.

The sequenced DNA: TGTGCCAGCAGCCAACAATACTATAGCAATCAGCCCCAGCATTTT. Translated, it reads CASSQQYYSNQPQHF. This sequence uses TRBV27 and TRBJ1-5, with the D gene not clear enough to name. Cut back by 6 bases and 0 bases, the V and J ends lie 12 bases apart. The CDR3 goes from the cysteine to the phenylalanine over 15 residues. CDR3 DNA only is kept here, 45 bases in frame from base 1. Via the germline V gene (reference sequence), CDR1 is MNHEY and CDR2 SMNVEV.